Included here is one T cell receptor (beta chain) sequence, with context. The antigen is unknown. Germline assignment: CDR1 ENHRY and CDR2 SYGVKD. The V segment lost 4 bases and the J segment 10 bases; nucleotides outside the gene matches: 12. The CDR3 is made up of 16 amino acids. The data derive from a study of brain T cells in children with intractable seizures. Study findings and constraints: Patients' HCMV serostatus was unknown; virus specificity rests on CDR3 similarity alone. Clones missing pre-surgery may reflect undersampling of that blood sample.

The table came from immunoSEQ multiplex PCR; TCRdb's copy has only in-frame clones and leaves some out. The sample consists of roughly 110,000 clones, 85% to 95% of them appearing once. Surgery cases with the highest brain T cell transcript signatures were chosen for sequencing. At least one anti-epileptic drug was given before surgery. The sequence came from a boy under two years old with hemimegalencephaly and intractable seizures. The rearrangement joins TRBV10-3 to TRBJ2-3; TRBD2 aligns across 12 bases. The specimen comprised peripheral blood, sampled at surgery. CDR3 residues: CAISAQETSGGPAQYF. The CDR3 bases are TGTGCCATCAGTGCCCAGGAAACTAGCGGGGGGCCCGCGCAGTATTTT.